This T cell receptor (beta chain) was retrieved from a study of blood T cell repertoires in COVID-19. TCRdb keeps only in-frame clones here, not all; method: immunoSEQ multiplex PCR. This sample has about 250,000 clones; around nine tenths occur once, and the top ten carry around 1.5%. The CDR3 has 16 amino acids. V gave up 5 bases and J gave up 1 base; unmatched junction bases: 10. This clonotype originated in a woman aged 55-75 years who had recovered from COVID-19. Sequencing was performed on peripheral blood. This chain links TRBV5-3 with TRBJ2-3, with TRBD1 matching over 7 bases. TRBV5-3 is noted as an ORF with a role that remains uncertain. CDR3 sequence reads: CARRSEGARGTDTQYF. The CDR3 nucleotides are TGTGCCAGAAGATCCGAGGGGGCCCGAGGCACAGATACGCAGTATTTT.